This T cell receptor (beta chain) was captured in a study of blood T cell repertoires in COVID-19. On the study more broadly: From the United States, Italy and Spain came samples of acute and convalescent COVID-19. Sources were T cells, B-cell-depleted T cells, or PBMCs; the material itself was cDNA or gDNA.

From germline, CDR1 is KGHDR and CDR2 SFDVKD. The CDR3 runs 17 residues. Trimming pared 3 bases from V and 4 bases from J, leaving 19 bases between. Only in-frame clones appear in the TCRdb table, and some are missing; sequencing was by immunoSEQ multiplex PCR. The table shows fewer than 200,000 clones, with about four fifths occurring only once. This clone was counted a few times. Sequenced material: peripheral blood. J is TRBJ2-3 and V is TRBV24-1; D is perhaps TRBD1 (8 bases). The sequence was collected from a man aged 55 to 70 with acute or convalescent COVID-19. The CDR3 DNA reads TGTGCCACCAGTGATGGATACAGGGGGGGGAGAGCAGATACGCAGTATTTT. Translation: CATSDGYRGGRADTQYF.